The 26 T cell receptor beta chains below come from one sample, sequenced in a study of T cell responses to AZD1222 COVID-19 vaccine. The repertoire was sequenced with immunoSEQ multiplex PCR; TCRdb's copy has only in-frame clones and lacks some. The table lists 60,000 to 65,000 clones, about 70% of them singletons. The sample here was peripheral blood, taken on day 0 of AZD1222 vaccination. These receptors all stem from an adult in good health.

J is TRBJ2-7 and V is TRBV27, with D unclear. CDR1 is MNHEY, CDR2 SMNVEV, per germline (reference sequence). This CDR3 is 13 amino acids long. Trimming shortened V by 6 bases and J by 2 bases, and 11 bases separated the two germline ends. In DNA form, the CDR3 reads TGTGCCAGCAGCTCCTCCCCTACCTACGAGCAGTACTTC. It codes for CASSSSPTYEQYF.

This rearrangement joins TRBV19 to TRBJ1-2; D is unresolved. Germline lookup yields CDR1 LNHDA and CDR2 SQIVND (reference sequence). Trimming left V 10 bases short and J 7 bases short, with 16 bases between. This CDR3 spans 12 amino acids. Here the CDR3 DNA reads TGTGCCACTCAATCCGAATCGCGTGGCTACACCTTC. It encodes CATQSESRGYTF.

The J gene is TRBJ1-2, the V gene TRBV6-5; D gene uncertain. Germline V gene data show CDR1 as MNHEY and CDR2 as SVGAGI. This CDR3 region has 14 residues. The germline V and J ends were trimmed by 2 bases and 8 bases, with 15 bases remaining between them. The CDR3, as DNA: TGTGCCAGCAGTTACGGTGGAGTTACCAACGGCTACACCTTC. Protein: CASSYGGVTNGYTF.

The V call is TRBV28, the J call TRBJ1-4, with D possibly being TRBD1 (5 bases). Trimming cost V 7 bases and J 0 bases, with 12 bases left between them. Germline assignment: CDR1 MDHEN and CDR2 SYDVKM. The CDR3 is made up of 15 amino acids. The CDR3 DNA reads as TGTGCCAGCACGATAACGGGGGCAACTAATGAAAAACTGTTTTTT. Protein product: CASTITGATNEKLFF. Supplemented by reference TRBV28 and TRBJ1-4, the full variable domain reads DVKVTQSSRYLVKRTGEKVFLECVQDMDHENMFWYRQDPGLGLRLIYFSYDVKMKEKGDIPEGYSVSREKKERFSLILESASTNQTSMYLCASTITGATNEKLFFGSGTQLSVL.

The chain links TRBV7-9 to TRBJ1-4; 7 bases agree with TRBD1. The J segment lost 8 bases and the V segment lost 5 bases, leaving 11 bases of the junction unmatched. The V gene's germline CDR1 is SEHNR and CDR2 FQNEAQ (reference sequence). This CDR3 contains 15 residues. The CDR3 sequence is CASSLKGAVREKLFF. The CDR3 DNA is TGTGCCAGCAGCCTTAAGGGGGCGGTACGGGAAAAACTGTTTTTT. The full variable domain, rest sourced from reference TRBV7-9 and TRBJ1-4, is DTGVSQNPRHKITKRGQNVTFRCDPISEHNRLYWYRQTLGQGPEFLTYFQNEAQLEKSRLLSDRFSAERPKGSFSTLEIQRTEQGDSAMYLCASSLKGAVREKLFFGSGTQLSVL.

In this sample, this clone turned up a few times. The chain employs TRBV11-2 and TRBJ1-3; the D gene is possibly TRBD1 (5 bases). The germline V and J ends were trimmed by 4 bases and 0 bases, with 16 bases remaining between them. The germline V gene encodes CDR1 SGHAT and CDR2 FQNNGV. The CDR3 contains 17 residues. DNA of the CDR3: TGTGCCAGCAGCTCCTTAGCGGGACCCCGCTCTGGAAACACCATATATTTT. It translates to CASSSLAGPRSGNTIYF.

V usage is TRBV11-2 and J usage is TRBJ2-7, with D uncertain. Looked up from germline, CDR1 is SGHAT and CDR2 is FQNNGV. The CDR3 has 13 amino acids. Between the trimmed V and J ends, which lost 5 bases and 0 bases, there was a span of 8 bases. The CDR3 loop reads CASSPQVSYEQYF. In DNA form, the CDR3 reads TGTGCCAGCAGCCCTCAGGTCTCCTACGAGCAGTACTTC.

This chain uses TRBV9 with TRBJ2-7; TRBD2 matches at 12 bases. The germline CDR1 and CDR2 sequences are SGDLS and YYNGEE. The CDR3 loop spans 15 amino acids. Germline trimming cut 4 bases from V and 5 bases from J; bases unmatched to any gene: 7. DNA of the CDR3: TGTGCCAGCAGCCCTTGGACTAGCGGGGAGGACGAGCAGTACTTC. Encoded protein: CASSPWTSGEDEQYF.

V gene TRBV11-3 combines with J gene TRBJ1-1, with D maybe TRBD1 (6 bases). V gave up 5 bases and J gave up 4 bases, with 17 bases separating them. The CDR3 sequence is 15 residues long. The germline gives CDR1 SGHNT, CDR2 YENEEA. DNA of the CDR3: TGTGCCAGCAGCCCCAGGAACAGGGTAACCACTGAAGCTTTCTTT. This sequence encodes CASSPRNRVTTEAFF.

The chain uses TRBV2 and TRBJ1-3; D is ambiguous. The germline V gene has CDR1 SNHLY and CDR2 FYNNEI. The CDR3 length is 14 residues. Trimming took off 6 bases at V and 0 bases at J, with 9 bases between the two ends. DNA for the CDR3: TGTGCCAGCAGGCAGGAAACCTCTGGAAACACCATATATTTT. Translating gives CASRQETSGNTIYF.

This clone appeared many times. The chain links TRBV6-5 to TRBJ1-5; 8 positions agree with TRBD1. The V gene's germline CDR1 is MNHEY and CDR2 SVGAGI. The CDR3 contains 13 residues. The V segment lost 6 bases and the J segment 7 bases; nucleotides outside the gene matches: 5. CDR3 sequence reads: CASSSGGVQPQHF. CDR3 DNA: TGTGCCAGCAGCTCAGGGGGCGTACAGCCCCAGCATTTT.

The J gene is TRBJ1-1, the V gene TRBV19, with TRBD1 matching 8 bases. The CDR3 is made up of 14 amino acids. Germline CDR1 is LNHDA and CDR2 is SQIVND (reference sequence). Trimming took 3 bases from V and 5 from J; bases not matched to a gene: 5. The CDR3 loop reads CASSIQGARTEAFF. For the CDR3, the DNA is TGTGCCAGTAGTATTCAGGGGGCAAGGACTGAAGCTTTCTTT.

The chain links TRBV14 to TRBJ2-7, with 8 positions matching TRBD1. The CDR3 spans 16 residues. CDR1 SGHDN and CDR2 FVKESK come from the germline V gene. Trimming took 4 bases from V and 3 from J; bases not matched to a gene: 11. DNA for the CDR3: TGTGCCAGCAGCCCTTTACAGGGGGTCGGTCGCTACGAGCAGTACTTC. As protein: CASSPLQGVGRYEQYF.

The V gene is TRBV5-4, the J gene TRBJ2-7; 7 bases match TRBD2. The V and J ends lost 4 bases and 1 base, in that order; junction bases with no gene match: 11. Germline V gene lookup returns CDR1 SGHNT and CDR2 YYREEE (reference sequence). The CDR3 contains 16 residues. CDR3 region: CASSPPRGEASYEQYF. The CDR3 region has the DNA TGTGCCAGCAGCCCGCCACGGGGGGAAGCGTCCTACGAGCAGTACTTC.

The gene calls are TRBV9 and TRBJ2-7; 8 bases are shared with TRBD1. The germline CDR1 and CDR2 sequences are SGDLS and YYNGEE. V dropped 3 bases and J dropped 4; count of bases not matched to a gene: 3. CDR3 length equals 13 residues. The CDR3 is CASSAGQAYEQYF. Here the CDR3 DNA reads TGTGCCAGCAGCGCGGGACAGGCTTACGAGCAGTACTTC.

The chain couples TRBV4-3 to TRBJ2-5; possible D gene TRBD2, 5 bases. The CDR3 has 15 residues. Trimming removed 0 bases from V and 5 bases from J, with 13 bases in between. CDR1 LGHNA and CDR2 YSLEER come from the germline V gene. The CDR3 coding sequence is TGCGCCAGCAGCCAAGATCTGGTGGACTGGGAGACCCAGTACTTC. It translates to CASSQDLVDWETQYF.

This chain connects TRBV19 to TRBJ1-1; unclear D gene. CDR1 LNHDA and CDR2 SQIVND come from the germline V gene (reference sequence). V was pared by 5 bases and J by 0 bases, with 10 bases between. The CDR3 contains 14 residues. CDR3 DNA sequence: TGTGCCAGTAGTGACCGGACGGTGAACACTGAAGCTTTCTTT. Amino acid sequence: CASSDRTVNTEAFF. The full variable domain, completed using reference TRBV19 and TRBJ1-1, is DGGITQSPKYLFRKEGQNVTLSCEQNLNHDAMYWYRQDPGQGLRLIYYSQIVNDFQKGDIAEGYSVSREKKESFPLTVTSAQKNPTAFYLCASSDRTVNTEAFFGQGTRLTVV.

The gene calls are TRBV7-9 and TRBJ1-1; D ambiguous. V was pared by 4 bases and J by 7 bases, with 13 bases between. Per germline, CDR1 SEHNR and CDR2 FQNEAQ (reference sequence). This CDR3 spans 13 amino acids. In DNA, the CDR3 is TGTGCCAGCAGCTCCGGCGGGCGGGTTGAAGCTTTCTTT. Protein: CASSSGGRVEAFF. Supplemented by reference TRBV7-9 and TRBJ1-1, the full variable domain reads DTGVSQNPRHKITKRGQNVTFRCDPISEHNRLYWYRQTLGQGPEFLTYFQNEAQLEKSRLLSDRFSAERPKGSFSTLEIQRTEQGDSAMYLCASSSGGRVEAFFGQGTRLTVV.

The chain joins TRBV5-1 to TRBJ2-3; 9 bases line up with TRBD2. The CDR3 is 14 residues long. Germline CDR1 is SGHRS and CDR2 is YFSETQ. The V gene end was trimmed by 4 bases and the J gene end by 5 bases; junction bases not matched to a gene: 5. CDR3 DNA sequence: TGCGCCAGCAGCGCGGGGGGGCCGGGAGATACGCAGTATTTT. As protein: CASSAGGPGDTQYF.

The chain carries TRBV7-8 and TRBJ2-5, with 13 bases matching TRBD2. The V and J ends lost 5 bases and 4 bases, in that order; junction bases with no gene match: 4. The CDR3 covers 15 residues. Per the germline V gene, CDR1 is SGHVS and CDR2 is FQNEAQ. CDR3 amino acids: CASSPLAGGPETQYF. The CDR3 coding sequence is TGTGCCAGCAGCCCACTAGCGGGGGGGCCAGAGACCCAGTACTTC.

V usage is TRBV5-6 and J usage is TRBJ2-7; TRBD1 or TRBD2 may be the D gene (5 bases each). From germline, CDR1 is SGHDT and CDR2 YYEEEE. V was pared by 3 bases and J by 7 bases, with 8 bases between. The length of the CDR3 is 11 residues. CDR3 sequence reads: CASSWGGEQYF. The CDR3 coding sequence is TGTGCCAGCAGCTGGGGCGGGGAGCAGTACTTC. Full variable domain (rest looked up from reference TRBV5-6 and TRBJ2-7): DAGVTQSPTHLIKTRGQQVTLRCSPKSGHDTVSWYQQALGQGPQFIFQYYEEEERQRGNFPDRFSGHQFPNYSSELNVNALLLGDSALYLCASSWGGEQYFGPGTRLTVT.

The chain uses TRBV11-3 and TRBJ1-1, with 8 bases that match TRBD1. The CDR3 contains 16 residues. Trimming at V came to 5 bases and at J to 4 bases, leaving 12 bases not matched to a gene. From germline, CDR1 is SGHNT and CDR2 YENEEA. This CDR3 is CASSLGTGSRSTEAFF. CDR3 bases: TGTGCCAGCAGCCTTGGGACAGGATCGCGGTCCACTGAAGCTTTCTTT.

The chain carries TRBV23-1 and TRBJ2-7; TRBD1 aligns across 7 bases. TRBV23-1 is designated an ORF whose function remains uncertain. This CDR3 region has 17 residues. The V gene end was trimmed by 2 bases and the J gene end by 3 bases; junction bases not matched to a gene: 13. DNA of the CDR3: TGCGCCAGCAGTCAACCCGCCGGTGGGACAGCACTCTACGAGCAGTACTTC. Translating it yields CASSQPAGGTALYEQYF.

The rearrangement joins TRBV11-2 to TRBJ2-7; TRBD2 matches at 8 bases. Germline CDR1 reads SGHAT; CDR2 reads FQNNGV. This CDR3 has 14 residues. The trim removed 7 bases at V and 2 bases at J, leaving 7 bases unmatched. CDR3 loop: CASIVGGGTYEQYF. For the CDR3, the DNA is TGTGCCAGCATTGTGGGCGGGGGGACCTACGAGCAGTACTTC.

The gene calls are TRBV24-1 and TRBJ2-5, with 12 nucleotides matching TRBD2. From germline, CDR1 is KGHDR and CDR2 SFDVKD. The CDR3 spans 16 residues. V shed 4 bases and J 1 base; nucleotides not matched to a gene: 3. CDR3 coding DNA: TGTGCCACCAGTGACCCGACTAGCGGGGGCCAAGAGACCCAGTACTTC. This codes for CATSDPTSGGQETQYF.

The V gene is TRBV27, the J gene TRBJ1-5; 8 bases align to TRBD1. CDR3 size: 15 residues. Trimming removed 4 bases from V and 6 bases from J; junction bases left unmatched: 8. Per the germline V gene, CDR1 is MNHEY and CDR2 is SMNVEV (reference sequence). This CDR3 reads CASSSTTGVRQPQHF. For the CDR3, the DNA is TGTGCCAGCAGTTCGACGACAGGGGTCCGTCAGCCCCAGCATTTT.